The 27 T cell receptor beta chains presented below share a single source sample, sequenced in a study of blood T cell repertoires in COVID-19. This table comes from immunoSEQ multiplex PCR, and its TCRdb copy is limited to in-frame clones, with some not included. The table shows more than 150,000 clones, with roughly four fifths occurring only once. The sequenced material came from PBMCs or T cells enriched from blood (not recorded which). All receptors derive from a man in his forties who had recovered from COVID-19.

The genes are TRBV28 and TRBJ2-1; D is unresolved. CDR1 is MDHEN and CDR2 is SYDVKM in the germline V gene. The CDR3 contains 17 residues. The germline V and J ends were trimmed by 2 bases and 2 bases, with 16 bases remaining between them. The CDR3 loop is CASSLRGGAPPYNEQFF. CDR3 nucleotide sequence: TGTGCCAGCAGTTTAAGAGGCGGCGCGCCCCCCTACAATGAGCAGTTCTTC.

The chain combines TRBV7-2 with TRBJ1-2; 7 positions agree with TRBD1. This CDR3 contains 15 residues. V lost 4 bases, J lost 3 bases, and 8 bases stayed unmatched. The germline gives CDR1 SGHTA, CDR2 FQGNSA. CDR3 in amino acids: CASSWGQQPYYGYTF. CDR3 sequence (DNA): TGTGCCAGCAGCTGGGGACAGCAACCCTACTATGGCTACACCTTC.

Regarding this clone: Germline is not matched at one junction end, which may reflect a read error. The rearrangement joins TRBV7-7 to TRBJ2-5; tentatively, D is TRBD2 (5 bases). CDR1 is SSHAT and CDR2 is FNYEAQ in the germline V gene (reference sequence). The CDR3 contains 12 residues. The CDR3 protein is CASSPSGETQYF. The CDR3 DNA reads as TGTGCTAGCAGCCCCAGCGGTGAGACCCAGTACTTC.

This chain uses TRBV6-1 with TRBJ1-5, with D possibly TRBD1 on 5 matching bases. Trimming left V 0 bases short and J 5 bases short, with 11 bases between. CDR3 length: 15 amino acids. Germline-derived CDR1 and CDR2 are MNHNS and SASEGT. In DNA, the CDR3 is TGTGCCAGCAGTGAAGCGCGCGGGGGGGATCAGCCCCAGCATTTT. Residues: CASSEARGGDQPQHF.

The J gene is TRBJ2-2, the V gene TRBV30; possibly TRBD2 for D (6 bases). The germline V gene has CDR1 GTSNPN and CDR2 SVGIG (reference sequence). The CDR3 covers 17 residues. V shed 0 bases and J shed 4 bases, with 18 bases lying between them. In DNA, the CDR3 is TGTGCCTGGAGTGTAGGCAGTACAGCGGGCCTCACCGGGGAGCTGTTTTTT. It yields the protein CAWSVGSTAGLTGELFF.

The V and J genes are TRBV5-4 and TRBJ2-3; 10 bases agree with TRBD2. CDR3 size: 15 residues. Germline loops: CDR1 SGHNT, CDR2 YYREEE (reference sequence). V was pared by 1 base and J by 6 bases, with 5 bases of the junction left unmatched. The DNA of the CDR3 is TGTGCCAGCAGCTTGCGTCTAGCGGGAGTGGATACGCAGTATTTT. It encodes CASSLRLAGVDTQYF.

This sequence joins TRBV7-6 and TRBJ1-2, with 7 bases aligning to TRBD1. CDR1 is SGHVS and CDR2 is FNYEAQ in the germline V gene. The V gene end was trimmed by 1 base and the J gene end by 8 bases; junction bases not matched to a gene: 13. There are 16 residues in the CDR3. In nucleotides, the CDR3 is TGTGCCAGCAGCTTAGGAGGACAGGTCCTGGGCCAAGGCTACACCTTC. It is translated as CASSLGGQVLGQGYTF.

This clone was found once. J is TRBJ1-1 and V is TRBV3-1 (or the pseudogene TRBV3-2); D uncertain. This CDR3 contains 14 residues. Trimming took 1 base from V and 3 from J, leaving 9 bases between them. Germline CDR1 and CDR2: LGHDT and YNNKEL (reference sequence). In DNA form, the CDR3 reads TGTGCCAGCAGCCAAGGGGGAGTCTACACTGAAGCTTTCTTT. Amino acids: CASSQGGVYTEAFF.

CDR3 bases: TGCGCCAGCAGCCAAGAAGGAACACAGGGGCAAAACATTCAGTACTTC. This translates into CASSQEGTQGQNIQYF. The chain is built from TRBV4-3 and TRBJ2-4; TRBD1 matches 7 bases. The CDR3 consists of 16 residues. Trimming removed 0 bases from V and 5 bases from J; junction bases left unmatched: 7. CDR1 is LGHNA and CDR2 is YSLEER in the germline V gene.

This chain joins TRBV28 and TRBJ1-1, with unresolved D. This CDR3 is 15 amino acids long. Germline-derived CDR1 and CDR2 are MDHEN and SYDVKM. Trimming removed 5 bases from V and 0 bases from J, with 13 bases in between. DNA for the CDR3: TGTGCCAGCAGTCTCTTGTGGAGGGTGAACACTGAAGCTTTCTTT. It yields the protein CASSLLWRVNTEAFF.

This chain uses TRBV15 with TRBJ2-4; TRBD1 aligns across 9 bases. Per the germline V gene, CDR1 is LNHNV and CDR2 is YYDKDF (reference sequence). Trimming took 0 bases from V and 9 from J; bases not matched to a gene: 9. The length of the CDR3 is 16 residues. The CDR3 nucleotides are TGTGCCACCAGCAGAGAGTACAGGGGGCAAGCGAGCATTCAGTACTTC. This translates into CATSREYRGQASIQYF.

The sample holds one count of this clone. Here the CDR3 reads CASSRGTSWGYNEQFF. The DNA of the CDR3 is TGTGCCAGCAGTAGAGGGACTAGTTGGGGTTACAATGAGCAGTTCTTC. This chain uses TRBV6-2 or TRBV6-3 with TRBJ2-1, with 8 bases identical to TRBD2. The V gene end was trimmed by 5 bases and the J gene end by 4 bases; junction bases not matched to a gene: 10. The CDR3 length is 16 residues. The germline V gene has CDR1 MNHEY and CDR2 SVGEGT.

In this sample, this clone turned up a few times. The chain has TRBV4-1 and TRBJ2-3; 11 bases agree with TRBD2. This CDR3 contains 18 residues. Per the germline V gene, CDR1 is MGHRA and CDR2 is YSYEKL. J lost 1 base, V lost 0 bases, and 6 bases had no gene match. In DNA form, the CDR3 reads TGCGCCAGCAGCCAAGATTCGCTAGCGGGAGGCCGCACAGATACGCAGTATTTT. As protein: CASSQDSLAGGRTDTQYF.

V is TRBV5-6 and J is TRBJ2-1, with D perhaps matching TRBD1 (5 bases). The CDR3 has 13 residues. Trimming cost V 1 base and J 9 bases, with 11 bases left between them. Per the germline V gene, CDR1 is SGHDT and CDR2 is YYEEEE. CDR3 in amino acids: CASSLRAGIEQFF. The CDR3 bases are TGTGCCAGCAGCTTGAGGGCAGGGATTGAGCAGTTCTTC.

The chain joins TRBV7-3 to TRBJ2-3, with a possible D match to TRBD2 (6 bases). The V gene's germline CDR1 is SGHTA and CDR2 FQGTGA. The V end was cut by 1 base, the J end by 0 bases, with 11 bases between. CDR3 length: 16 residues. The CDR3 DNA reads TGTGCCAGCAGCTTAAGGGGAGGCGGTAGCACAGATACGCAGTATTTT. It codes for CASSLRGGGSTDTQYF.

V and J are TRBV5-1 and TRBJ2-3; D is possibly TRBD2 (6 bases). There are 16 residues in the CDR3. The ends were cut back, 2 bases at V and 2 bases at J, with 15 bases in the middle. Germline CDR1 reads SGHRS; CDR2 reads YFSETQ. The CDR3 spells CASSLGLTADTDTQYF. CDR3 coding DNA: TGCGCCAGCAGCTTAGGACTAACCGCTGACACAGATACGCAGTATTTT.

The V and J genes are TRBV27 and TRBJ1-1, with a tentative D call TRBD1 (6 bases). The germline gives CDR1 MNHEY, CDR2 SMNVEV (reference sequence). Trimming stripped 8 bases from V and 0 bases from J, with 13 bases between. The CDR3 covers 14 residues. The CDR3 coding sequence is TGTGCCAGCCGCATAGGGGGGGTGAACACTGAAGCTTTCTTT. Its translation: CASRIGGVNTEAFF.

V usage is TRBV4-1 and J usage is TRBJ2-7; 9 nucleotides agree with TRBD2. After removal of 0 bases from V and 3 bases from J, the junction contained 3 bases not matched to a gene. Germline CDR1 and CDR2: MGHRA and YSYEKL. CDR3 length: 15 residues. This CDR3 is CASSQENSGSYEQYF. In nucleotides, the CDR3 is TGCGCCAGCAGCCAAGAGAATAGCGGGAGCTACGAGCAGTACTTC.

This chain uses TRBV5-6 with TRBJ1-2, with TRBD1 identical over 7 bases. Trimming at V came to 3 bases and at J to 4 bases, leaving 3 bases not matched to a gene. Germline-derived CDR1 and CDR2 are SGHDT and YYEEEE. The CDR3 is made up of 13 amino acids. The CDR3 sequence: CASSWGQSYGYTF. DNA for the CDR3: TGTGCCAGCAGCTGGGGACAGTCCTATGGCTACACCTTC. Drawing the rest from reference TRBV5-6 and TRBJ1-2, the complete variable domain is DAGVTQSPTHLIKTRGQQVTLRCSPKSGHDTVSWYQQALGQGPQFIFQYYEEEERQRGNFPDRFSGHQFPNYSSELNVNALLLGDSALYLCASSWGQSYGYTFGSGTRLTVV.

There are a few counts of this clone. The CDR3 bases are TGTGCCAGCAGCTTATCTTCCGTTACGGGGGATACGCAGTATTTT. Protein product: CASSLSSVTGDTQYF. V is TRBV7-9 and J is TRBJ2-3; possible D gene TRBD2, 5 bases. This CDR3 is built from 15 residues. The germline V gene encodes CDR1 SEHNR and CDR2 FQNEAQ (reference sequence). Trimming took 2 bases from V and 6 from J, leaving 15 bases between them.

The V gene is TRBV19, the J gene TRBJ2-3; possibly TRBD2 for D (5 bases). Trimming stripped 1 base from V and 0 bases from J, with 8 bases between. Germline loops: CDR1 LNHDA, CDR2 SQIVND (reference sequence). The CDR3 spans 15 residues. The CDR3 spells CASSIVRTSTDTQYF. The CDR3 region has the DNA TGTGCCAGTAGTATAGTCCGGACTAGCACAGATACGCAGTATTTT.

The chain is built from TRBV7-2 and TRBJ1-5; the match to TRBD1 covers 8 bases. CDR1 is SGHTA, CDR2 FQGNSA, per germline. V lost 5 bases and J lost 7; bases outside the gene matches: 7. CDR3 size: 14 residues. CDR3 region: CASSRGQGRQPQHF. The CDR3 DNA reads TGTGCCAGCAGCCGTGGACAGGGTAGACAGCCCCAGCATTTT. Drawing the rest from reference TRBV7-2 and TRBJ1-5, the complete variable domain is GAGVSQSPSNKVTEKGKDVELRCDPISGHTALYWYRQSLGQGLEFLIYFQGNSAPDKSGLPSDRFSAERTGGSVSTLTIQRTQQEDSAVYLCASSRGQGRQPQHFGDGTRLSIL.

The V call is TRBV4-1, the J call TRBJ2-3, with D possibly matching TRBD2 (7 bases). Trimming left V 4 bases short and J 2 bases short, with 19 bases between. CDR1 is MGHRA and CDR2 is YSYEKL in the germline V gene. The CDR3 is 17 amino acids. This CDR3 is CASSPNQGRGYTDTQYF. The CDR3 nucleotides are TGCGCCAGCAGCCCCAACCAAGGGAGGGGGTACACAGATACGCAGTATTTT.

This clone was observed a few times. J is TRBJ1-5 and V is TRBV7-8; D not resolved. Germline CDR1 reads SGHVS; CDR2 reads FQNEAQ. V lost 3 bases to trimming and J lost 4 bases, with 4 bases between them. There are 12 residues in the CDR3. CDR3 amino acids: CASSFLNQPQHF. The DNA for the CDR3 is TGTGCCAGCAGCTTCCTAAATCAGCCCCAGCATTTT.

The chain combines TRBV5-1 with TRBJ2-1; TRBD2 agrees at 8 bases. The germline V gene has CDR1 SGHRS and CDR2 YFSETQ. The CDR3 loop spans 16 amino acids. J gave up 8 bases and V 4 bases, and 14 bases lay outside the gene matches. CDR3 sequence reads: CASSTEPPGGPHEQFF. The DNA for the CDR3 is TGCGCCAGCAGCACTGAGCCCCCGGGAGGGCCCCATGAGCAGTTCTTC.

The CDR3 DNA sequence: TGTGCCAGCAGCTGGACTAGCGGGGCCCCAGAGACCCAGTACTTC. The encoded protein is CASSWTSGAPETQYF. The chain is built from TRBV28 and TRBJ2-5; TRBD2 matches at 12 bases. Germline trimming cut 6 bases from V and 4 bases from J; bases unmatched to any gene: 6. Germline V CDR1 and CDR2: MDHEN, SYDVKM. The CDR3 is 15 amino acids.

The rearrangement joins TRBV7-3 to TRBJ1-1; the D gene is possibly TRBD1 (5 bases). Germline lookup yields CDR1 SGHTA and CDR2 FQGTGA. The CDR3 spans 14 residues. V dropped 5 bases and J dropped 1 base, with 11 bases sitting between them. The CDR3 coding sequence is TGTGCCAGCAGCCCCGGGGGTGCGAACACTGAAGCTTTCTTT. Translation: CASSPGGANTEAFF.